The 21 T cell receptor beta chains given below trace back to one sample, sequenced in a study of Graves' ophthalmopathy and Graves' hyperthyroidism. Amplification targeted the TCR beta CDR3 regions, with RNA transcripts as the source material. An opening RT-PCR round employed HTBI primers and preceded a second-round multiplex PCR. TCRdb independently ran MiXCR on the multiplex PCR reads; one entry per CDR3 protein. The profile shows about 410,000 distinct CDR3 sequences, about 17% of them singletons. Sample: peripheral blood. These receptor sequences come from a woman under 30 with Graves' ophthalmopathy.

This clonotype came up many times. The CDR3 spells CASSLTSVNTGELFF. The CDR3 coding sequence is TGTGCCAGCAGCTTGACTAGCGTAAACACCGGGGAGCTGTTTTTT. This chain joins TRBV7-2 and TRBJ2-2; 8 nucleotides agree with TRBD2. The CDR3 contains 15 residues. The V segment lost 3 bases and the J segment 2 bases; nucleotides outside the gene matches: 2. Germline assignment: CDR1 SGHTA and CDR2 FQGNSA.

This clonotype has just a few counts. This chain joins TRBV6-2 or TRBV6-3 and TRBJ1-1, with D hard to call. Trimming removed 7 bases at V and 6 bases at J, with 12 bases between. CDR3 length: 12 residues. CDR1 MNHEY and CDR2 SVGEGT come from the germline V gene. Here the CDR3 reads CASKTLGPEAFF. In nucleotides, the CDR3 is TGTGCCAGCAAGACCCTAGGACCTGAAGCTTTCTTT.

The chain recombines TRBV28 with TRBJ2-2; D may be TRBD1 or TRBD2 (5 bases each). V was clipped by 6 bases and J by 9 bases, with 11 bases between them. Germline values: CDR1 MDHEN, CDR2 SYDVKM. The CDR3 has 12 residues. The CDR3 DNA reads TGTGCCAGCAGATCATGGGGACGGGAGCTGTTTTTT. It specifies CASRSWGRELFF.

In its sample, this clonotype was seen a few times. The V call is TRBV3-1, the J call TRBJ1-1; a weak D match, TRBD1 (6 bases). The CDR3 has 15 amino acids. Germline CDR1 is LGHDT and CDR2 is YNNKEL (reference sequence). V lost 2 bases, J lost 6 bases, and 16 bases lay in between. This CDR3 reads CASSQPSGGLAEAFF. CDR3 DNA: TGTGCCAGCAGCCAACCATCTGGGGGGCTCGCTGAAGCTTTCTTT.

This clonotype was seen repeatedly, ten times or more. CDR3 in DNA: TGCGCCAGCAGCTTGGGACCGATGGAGACCCAGTACTTC. As protein: CASSLGPMETQYF. V gene TRBV5-1 combines with J gene TRBJ2-5; D call uncertain. Germline CDR1 is SGHRS and CDR2 is YFSETQ. V was shortened by 0 bases and J by 5 bases, with 8 bases between the two germline ends. The CDR3 has 13 amino acids.

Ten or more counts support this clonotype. The CDR3 sequence is CASSLRPGATEAFF. CDR3 nucleotides: TGCGCCAGCAGCTTGCGGCCAGGGGCCACTGAAGCTTTCTTT. The chain has TRBV5-1 and TRBJ1-1, with a tentative D call TRBD1 (6 bases). Looked up from germline, CDR1 is SGHRS and CDR2 is YFSETQ. V gave up 1 base and J gave up 4 bases, with 11 bases separating them. CDR3 size: 14 residues.

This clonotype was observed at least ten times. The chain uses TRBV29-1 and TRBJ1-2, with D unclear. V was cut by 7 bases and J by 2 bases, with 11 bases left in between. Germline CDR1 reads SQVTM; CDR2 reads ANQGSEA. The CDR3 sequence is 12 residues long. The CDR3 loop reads CSARILNYGYTF. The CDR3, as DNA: TGCAGCGCGAGAATTCTGAACTATGGCTACACCTTC.

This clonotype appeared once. Here the CDR3 DNA reads TGTGCCACCAGTGCCGAAACAGGGTCGGAGACCCAGTACTTC. Translated: CATSAETGSETQYF. This chain uses TRBV24-1 with TRBJ2-5; D is perhaps TRBD1 (6 bases). V lost 5 bases and J 5 bases, leaving 14 bases between the germline ends. Germline-derived CDR1 and CDR2 are KGHDR and SFDVKD. The CDR3 is made up of 14 amino acids.

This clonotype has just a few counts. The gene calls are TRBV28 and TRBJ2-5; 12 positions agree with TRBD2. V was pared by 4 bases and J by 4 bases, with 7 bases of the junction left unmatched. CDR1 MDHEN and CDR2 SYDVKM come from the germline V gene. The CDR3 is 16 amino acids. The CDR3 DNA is TGTGCCAGCAGTTCCATGGGACTAGCGGGTAGAGAGACCCAGTACTTC. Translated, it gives CASSSMGLAGRETQYF.

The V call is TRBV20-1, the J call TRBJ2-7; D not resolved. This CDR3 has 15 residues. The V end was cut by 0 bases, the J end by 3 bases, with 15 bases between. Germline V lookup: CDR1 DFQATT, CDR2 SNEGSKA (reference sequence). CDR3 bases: TGCAGTGCTAGAGATATTGACCTGCCCAACTACGAGCAGTACTTC. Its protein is CSARDIDLPNYEQYF.

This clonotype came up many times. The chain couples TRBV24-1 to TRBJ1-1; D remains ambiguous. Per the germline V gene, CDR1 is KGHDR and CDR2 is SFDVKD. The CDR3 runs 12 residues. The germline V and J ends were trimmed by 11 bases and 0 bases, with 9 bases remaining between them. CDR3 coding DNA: TGTGCCATCAAGGCGGTGAACACTGAAGCTTTCTTT. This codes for CAIKAVNTEAFF.

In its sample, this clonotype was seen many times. The CDR3 spells CASSYYTPSGLAYEQYF. The CDR3 nucleotides read TGTGCCAGCAGTTACTATACCCCCAGCGGGCTAGCCTACGAGCAGTACTTC. This chain joins TRBV6-5 and TRBJ2-7; tentative D call: TRBD2 (6 bases). Trimming shortened V by 1 base and J by 2 bases, and 18 bases separated the two germline ends. Germline V gene sequence: CDR1 MNHEY, CDR2 SVGAGI. The CDR3 covers 17 residues.

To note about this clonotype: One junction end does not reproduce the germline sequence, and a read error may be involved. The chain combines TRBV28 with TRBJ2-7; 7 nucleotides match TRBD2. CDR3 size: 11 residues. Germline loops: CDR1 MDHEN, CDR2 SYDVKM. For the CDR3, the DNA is TGTGCCAGCAGCCTTTCGAGCGGGGCCTCCTTC. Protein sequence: CASSLSSGASF.

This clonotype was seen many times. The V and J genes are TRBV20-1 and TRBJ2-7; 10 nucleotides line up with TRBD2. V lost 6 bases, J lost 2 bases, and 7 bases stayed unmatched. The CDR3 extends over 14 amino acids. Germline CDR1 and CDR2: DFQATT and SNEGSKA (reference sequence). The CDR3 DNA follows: TGCAGTGCCACAGGACTAGCGGAGACCTACGAGCAGTACTTC. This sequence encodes CSATGLAETYEQYF.

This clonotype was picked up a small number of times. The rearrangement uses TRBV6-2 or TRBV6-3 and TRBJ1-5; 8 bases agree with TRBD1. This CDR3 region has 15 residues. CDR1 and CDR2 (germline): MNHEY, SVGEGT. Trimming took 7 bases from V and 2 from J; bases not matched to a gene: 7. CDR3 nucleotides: TGTGCCAGCATCTCCGGGACAGGAGGCAATCAGCCCCAGCATTTT. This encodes CASISGTGGNQPQHF.

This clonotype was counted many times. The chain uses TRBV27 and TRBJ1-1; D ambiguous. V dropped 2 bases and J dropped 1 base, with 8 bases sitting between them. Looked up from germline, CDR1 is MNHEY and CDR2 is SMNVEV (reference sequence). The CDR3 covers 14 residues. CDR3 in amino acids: CASSLAAWNTEAFF. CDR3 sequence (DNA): TGTGCCAGCAGTTTAGCTGCGTGGAACACTGAAGCTTTCTTT.

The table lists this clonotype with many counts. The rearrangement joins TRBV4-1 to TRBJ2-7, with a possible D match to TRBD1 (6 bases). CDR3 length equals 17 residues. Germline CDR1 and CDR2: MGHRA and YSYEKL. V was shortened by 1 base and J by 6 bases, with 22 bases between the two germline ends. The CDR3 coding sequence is TGCGCCAGCAGCCAAGTACAGGGAAGAATAACCCCGCTCGAGCAGTACTTC. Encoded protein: CASSQVQGRITPLEQYF.

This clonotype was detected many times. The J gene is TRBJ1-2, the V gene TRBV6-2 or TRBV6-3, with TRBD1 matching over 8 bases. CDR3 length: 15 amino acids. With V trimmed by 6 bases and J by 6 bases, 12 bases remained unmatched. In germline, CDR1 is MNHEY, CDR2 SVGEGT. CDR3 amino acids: CASSRDRILSHGYTF. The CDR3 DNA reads TGTGCCAGCAGCCGGGACAGGATACTTAGCCATGGCTACACCTTC.

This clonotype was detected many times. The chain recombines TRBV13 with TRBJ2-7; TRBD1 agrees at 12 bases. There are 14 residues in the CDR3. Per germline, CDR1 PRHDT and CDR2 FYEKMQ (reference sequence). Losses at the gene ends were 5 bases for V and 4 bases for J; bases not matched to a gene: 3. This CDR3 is CASSAGQGAYEQYF. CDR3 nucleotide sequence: TGTGCCAGCAGCGCGGGACAGGGGGCTTACGAGCAGTACTTC.

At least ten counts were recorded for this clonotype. The CDR3 is CASSLQGPRSPLHF. CDR3 in DNA: TGTGCCAGCAGTTTACAGGGCCCCCGATCACCCCTCCACTTT. The V call is TRBV12-3 or TRBV12-4, the J call TRBJ1-6, with a weak D call TRBD1 (5 bases). The CDR3 covers 14 residues. The V end was cut by 2 bases, the J end by 10 bases, with 12 bases between.

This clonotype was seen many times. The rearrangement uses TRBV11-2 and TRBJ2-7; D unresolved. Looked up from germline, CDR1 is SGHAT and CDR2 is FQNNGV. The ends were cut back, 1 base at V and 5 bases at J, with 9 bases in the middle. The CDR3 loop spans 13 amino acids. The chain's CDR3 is CASSLGGVDEQYF. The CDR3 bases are TGTGCCAGCAGCTTAGGTGGGGTAGACGAGCAGTACTTC.